This T cell receptor beta chain is from a study of blood T cells in healthy people across ages. The wider study: T cells yielded about one barcoded beta molecule per two cells through template switching.

In this sample, this clonotype turned up a few times. Trimming took off 8 bases at V and 0 bases at J, with 13 bases between the two ends. The CDR3 runs to 15 residues. Combining a sample-barcoded 5' primer with a J-beta primer mix, a second PCR ran for about 7 to 11 cycles. Tags on each cDNA molecule came from a template-switch adaptor with 12 random nucleotides. TCRdb itself ran the 5' RACE reads through MiXCR, one entry per CDR3 protein. Found here are 650,000 to 1,000,000 distinct CDR3 sequences, more than 35% of them singletons; the top ten hold 15% to 20%. The sequence came from a man older than 75 in good health. The sample consisted of blood. The chain employs TRBV12-3 or TRBV12-4 and TRBJ2-2; D is perhaps TRBD1 or TRBD2 (5 bases each). The CDR3 is CASLGTDPNTGELFF. As DNA, the CDR3 is TGTGCCAGCCTCGGGACGGATCCGAACACCGGGGAGCTGTTTTTT.